Following are 5 T cell receptor beta chains from one sample sequenced in a study of blood T cell repertoires in COVID-19. Sequencing used immunoSEQ multiplex PCR; TCRdb keeps in-frame clones, though not all of them. Among 70,000 to 80,000 clones, roughly 87% were seen once, and the ten largest hold less than 7%. Sequencing used peripheral blood. These receptors were taken from a woman aged 50 to 60 with acute or convalescent COVID-19.

The gene calls are TRBV9 and TRBJ2-3, with D unresolved. The CDR3 spans 14 residues. CDR1 and CDR2 from the germline V gene are SGDLS and YYNGEE. V was pared by 0 bases and J by 2 bases, with 7 bases between. The CDR3 protein is CASSVGLHTDTQYF. The CDR3 coding sequence is TGTGCCAGCAGCGTAGGACTCCACACAGATACGCAGTATTTT. Looking up the rest from reference TRBV9 and TRBJ2-3 gives the full variable domain: DSGVTQTPKHLITATGQRVTLRCSPRSGDLSVYWYQQSLDQGLQFLIQYYNGEERAKGNILERFSAQQFPDLHSELNLSSLELGDSALYFCASSVGLHTDTQYFGPGTRLTVL.

This clone turned up a few times. The chain carries TRBV5-6 and TRBJ2-2; possibly TRBD2 for D (5 bases). CDR1 SGHDT and CDR2 YYEEEE come from the germline V gene. The CDR3 contains 13 residues. The ends were cut back, 3 bases at V and 4 bases at J, with 7 bases in the middle. The CDR3 bases are TGTGCCAGCAGCTCCGGACTCACCGGGGAGCTGTTTTTT. This gives the protein CASSSGLTGELFF.

This clone came up a few times. The chain recombines TRBV6-5 with TRBJ1-2; possible D gene TRBD1, 5 bases. The CDR3 is 14 amino acids. V lost 5 bases and J lost 3, with 13 bases in between. CDR1 MNHEY and CDR2 SVGAGI come from the germline V gene. The CDR3 loop is CASSQGAWDYGYTF. DNA of the CDR3: TGTGCCAGCAGTCAGGGCGCCTGGGACTATGGCTACACCTTC.

Written as DNA, the CDR3 is TGTGCCAGCTCACCACCTTCAAAGACGACCGGGGAGCAGTTCTTC. Its protein is CASSPPSKTTGEQFF. The chain couples TRBV18 to TRBJ2-1, with unresolved D. CDR1 KGHSH and CDR2 LQKENI come from the germline V gene. V shed 0 bases and J shed 10 bases, with 16 bases lying between them. The CDR3 extends over 15 amino acids.

The CDR3 region is CASRRTGIPVNQPQHF. The CDR3 DNA sequence: TGTGCCAGCAGAAGAACAGGGATCCCTGTAAATCAGCCCCAGCATTTT. This sequence joins TRBV2 and TRBJ1-5, with a tentative D call TRBD1 (6 bases). The CDR3 spans 16 residues. In germline, CDR1 is SNHLY, CDR2 FYNNEI. With 6 bases removed from V and 4 bases from J, the gap between germline ends came to 19 bases.